This record looks at one TCR beta chain sequence and its context. The antigen remains unidentified. V trimming: 5 bases; J trimming: 2 bases; junction bases outside the gene matches: 6. The germline V gene has CDR1 DFQATT and CDR2 SNEGSKA (reference sequence). The CDR3 sequence is 14 residues long. This specimen belongs to a study of T cells after yellow fever vaccination. Study background: SMART-Seq v4 Ultra Low Input handled preparation of low-cell-number fractions. Overall study findings and caveats: Most clones from primary vaccination resurfaced after the booster (around 97% CD4, 88% CD8). A weaker secondary response peaked on day 5, the primary on day 15.

One entry per CDR3 protein, called by TCRdb with MiXCR from the 5' RACE reads. Among 250,000 to 300,000 distinct CDR3 sequences, less than 9.5% were seen once, and the ten largest hold about 3.5%. This TCR came from a man younger than 35 who received the YFV17D yellow fever vaccine. Here the sequenced sample was CD4+ T cells sorted from PBMCs, taken 5 days after the yellow fever booster vaccination. The genes are TRBV20-1 and TRBJ2-3; 8 positions agree with TRBD2. CDR3 nucleotides: TGCAGTGCTGCGGGGGGCCCCCCCACAGATACGCAGTATTTT. Translation gives CSAAGGPPTDTQYF.